A selection of T cell receptor beta chains follows, all from one sample in a study of OX40 agonist ivuxolimab in advanced cancers. The table came from immunoSEQ multiplex PCR; TCRdb's copy has only in-frame clones and leaves some out. The profile shows tens of thousands of clones, roughly 79% of them singletons. Material: CD4+ or CD8+ T cells sorted from blood, obtained in a trial of the OX40 agonist ivuxolimab. The source of these receptors is an adult with an advanced solid tumor such as melanoma, head and neck, liver or kidney cancer. Each CDR3 is given with its conserved first and last residue. The order of the fields is CDR3 DNA, CDR3 protein, V gene, D gene, J gene, clone size. The D gene is left open where the match is weak. Not every row has a clone size; where given, it reads once, few, many or a size class.

DNA: TGCGCCAGCAGCCAACTCAACCAAGAGACCCAGTACTTC
CDR3: CASSQLNQETQYF
V: TRBV4-3
D: NA
J: TRBJ2-5
size: many

DNA: TGTGCCAGCAGCACAAGGGACAGCCTGGTGACTGAAGCTTTCTTT
CDR3: CASSTRDSLVTEAFF
V: TRBV6-5
D: TRBD1
J: TRBJ1-1
size: once

DNA: TGTGCCACCGGGACAGGGAACAATGAGCAGTTCTTC
CDR3: CATGTGNNEQFF
V: TRBV11-2
D: TRBD1
J: TRBJ2-1
size: once

DNA: TGTTCCTCCGGGACTAGCTCCTACGAGCAGTACTTC
CDR3: CSSGTSSYEQYF
V: TRBV28
D: TRBD2
J: TRBJ2-7
size: NA

DNA: TGTGCCAGCAGCTTGGCTGGAGGGGGGACCTACGAGCAGTACTTC
CDR3: CASSLAGGGTYEQYF
V: TRBV5-4
D: NA
J: TRBJ2-7
size: once

DNA: TGTGCCAGCAGCGATGGGGAGGGGACCGGGGAGCTGTTTTTT
CDR3: CASSDGEGTGELFF
V: TRBV4-2
D: TRBD2
J: TRBJ2-2
size: medium-sized

DNA: TGTGCCAGCAGCTTAAGGGTGGAGGGCACTGAAGCTTTCTTT
CDR3: CASSLRVEGTEAFF
V: TRBV7-9
D: NA
J: TRBJ1-1
size: NA

DNA: TGTGCCAGCAGCCAAGGGGCACGATACGGGCAGTACTTC
CDR3: CASSQGARYGQYF
V: TRBV4-2
D: NA
J: TRBJ2-7
size: NA

DNA: TGTGCCAGCAGCTTAGTCAGGGCTGAAGCTTTCTTT
CDR3: CASSLVRAEAFF
V: TRBV11-2
D: NA
J: TRBJ1-1
size: NA

DNA: TGTGCCAGTTCCGAGGGAAGCTCCTACGAGCAGTACTTC
CDR3: CASSEGSSYEQYF
V: TRBV19
D: NA
J: TRBJ2-7
size: NA

DNA: TGCGCCAGCAGCCAAGGGGACAGGGGGCCGTACGAGCAGTACTTC
CDR3: CASSQGDRGPYEQYF
V: TRBV4-3
D: TRBD1
J: TRBJ2-7
size: NA

DNA: TGCGCCAGCAGCCAAGATCCCCTCCTGATCACTGAAGCTTTCTTT
CDR3: CASSQDPLLITEAFF
V: TRBV4-3
D: NA
J: TRBJ1-1
size: NA

DNA: TGTGCCAGCAGCTCGGGAGGACACACAGGAGATACGCAGTATTTT
CDR3: CASSSGGHTGDTQYF
V: TRBV7-7
D: TRBD2
J: TRBJ2-3
size: few

DNA: TGTGCCAGCAGTTTATCAGGGAACTCGGCGCCCCAGCATTTT
CDR3: CASSLSGNSAPQHF
V: TRBV27
D: NA
J: TRBJ1-5
size: NA

DNA: TGTGCCAGCAGTTTATCGATAGCAGGGAGCACAGATACGCAGTATTTT
CDR3: CASSLSIAGSTDTQYF
V: TRBV27
D: NA
J: TRBJ2-3
size: NA

DNA: TGTGCCAGCAGTCTCTCCTCGAACACTGAAGCTTTCTTT
CDR3: CASSLSSNTEAFF
V: TRBV28
D: NA
J: TRBJ1-1
size: few

DNA: TGTGCCAGCAGCTTAGTCGGGGCTGACGGTGAGCAGTTCTTC
CDR3: CASSLVGADGEQFF
V: TRBV7-2
D: NA
J: TRBJ2-1
size: NA

DNA: TGTGCCAGCAGCGAGCCCCGCACGAATACGCAGTATTTT
CDR3: CASSEPRTNTQYF
V: TRBV9
D: NA
J: TRBJ2-3
size: NA

DNA: TGTGCCAGTAGTATAATAGCGGCGGATACGCAGTATTTT
CDR3: CASSIIAADTQYF
V: TRBV19
D: NA
J: TRBJ2-3
size: few

DNA: TGTGCCAGTACCCTTAGTTGGGGCACTGAAGCTTTCTTT
CDR3: CASTLSWGTEAFF
V: TRBV19
D: NA
J: TRBJ1-1
size: NA

DNA: TGTGCCAGCAGTGACTCGACAGATAATTCACCCCTCCACTTT
CDR3: CASSDSTDNSPLHF
V: TRBV2
D: NA
J: TRBJ1-6
size: NA

DNA: TGCGCCAGCAGCTTGGAGCCCGGCCACAATGAGCAGTTCTTC
CDR3: CASSLEPGHNEQFF
V: TRBV5-1
D: NA
J: TRBJ2-1
size: few

DNA: TGCGCCAGCAGCCAAGATGATTTGGAGCGTAGTAGCACAGATACGCAGTATTTT
CDR3: CASSQDDLERSSTDTQYF
V: TRBV4-3
D: NA
J: TRBJ2-3
size: NA

DNA: TGCAGCGTTGAGGGGACAGGGGATACCGGGGAGCTGTTTTTT
CDR3: CSVEGTGDTGELFF
V: TRBV29-1
D: TRBD1
J: TRBJ2-2
size: NA

DNA: TGCGCCAGCAGCCAAGTTGCGGGAGGCACAGATACGCAGTATTTT
CDR3: CASSQVAGGTDTQYF
V: TRBV4-1
D: TRBD2
J: TRBJ2-3
size: once

DNA: TGTGCCAGCAGCGCGGGAACCCTGGACGAGCAGTACTTC
CDR3: CASSAGTLDEQYF
V: TRBV9
D: NA
J: TRBJ2-7
size: few

DNA: TGTGCCAGCAGCTTAACCTTTGGCAGGGCTGAGGGAGCTTTCTTT
CDR3: CASSLTFGRAEGAFF
V: TRBV7-9
D: NA
J: TRBJ1-1
size: NA

DNA: TGCACCAGCAGCCAAGTAAGCGGGAGTTACACAGATACGCAGTATTTT
CDR3: CTSSQVSGSYTDTQYF
V: TRBV1
D: NA
J: TRBJ2-3
size: few

DNA: TGTGCCAGCATCCCGGAAGGGCAATCGATAGGAGAAAAACTGTTTTTT
CDR3: CASIPEGQSIGEKLFF
V: TRBV7-8
D: NA
J: TRBJ1-4
size: NA

DNA: TGCGCCAGCAGCTTGGCATCGCCCAATGAGCAGTTCTTC
CDR3: CASSLASPNEQFF
V: TRBV5-1
D: NA
J: TRBJ2-1
size: NA

DNA: TGTGCCAGCAGCCTTTACAGGGGCCCCAATCAGCCCCAGCATTTT
CDR3: CASSLYRGPNQPQHF
V: TRBV5-6
D: TRBD1
J: TRBJ1-5
size: NA

DNA: TGTGCCAGCAGTTTATCGATCGGGTCCGAGCAGTACTTC
CDR3: CASSLSIGSEQYF
V: TRBV27
D: NA
J: TRBJ2-7
size: NA

DNA: TGCGCCAGCAGCCAAGGAATAGGAGCTTTCTTT
CDR3: CASSQGIGAFF
V: TRBV4-3
D: NA
J: TRBJ1-1
size: NA

DNA: TGTGCCAGCAGCCCCTCGGTACTAGCGGGGGGATCGACGCAGTATTTT
CDR3: CASSPSVLAGGSTQYF
V: TRBV7-6
D: TRBD2
J: TRBJ2-3
size: NA

DNA: TGCAGCGCGGGACAGGGGGCTATGGGCTACACCTTC
CDR3: CSAGQGAMGYTF
V: TRBV29-1
D: TRBD1
J: TRBJ1-2
size: NA

DNA: TGTGCCAGCAGTTTATCCAGGGGTGATTCACCCCTCCACTTT
CDR3: CASSLSRGDSPLHF
V: TRBV27
D: NA
J: TRBJ1-6
size: NA

DNA: TGTGCCAGCAGCCCGGGACTAGCGGGCATAGAGACCCAGTACTTC
CDR3: CASSPGLAGIETQYF
V: TRBV5-4
D: TRBD2
J: TRBJ2-5
size: NA

DNA: TGTGCCAGCAGCCAGACAGGGATCTCTGGGGCCAACGTCCTGACTTTC
CDR3: CASSQTGISGANVLTF
V: TRBV27
D: TRBD1
J: TRBJ2-6
size: NA

DNA: TGTGCCAGCACGGGGCGGCCAGATAACTATGGCTACACCTTC
CDR3: CASTGRPDNYGYTF
V: TRBV5-4
D: NA
J: TRBJ1-2
size: few

DNA: TGTGCCAGCAGCGTAGGGGACGGACTTAACACTGAAGCTTTCTTT
CDR3: CASSVGDGLNTEAFF
V: TRBV9
D: NA
J: TRBJ1-1
size: NA

DNA: TGCGCCAGCAGCCAACTCCTAGGAGCCGGGGAGCTGTTTTTT
CDR3: CASSQLLGAGELFF
V: TRBV4-1
D: NA
J: TRBJ2-2
size: NA

DNA: TGTGCCAGCAGTGGACGGTTCCCTAGCAATCAGCCCCAGCATTTT
CDR3: CASSGRFPSNQPQHF
V: TRBV6-1
D: NA
J: TRBJ1-5
size: NA

DNA: TGTGCCAGCAGTGGGGGACAGAACTATGGCTACACCTTC
CDR3: CASSGGQNYGYTF
V: TRBV2
D: TRBD1
J: TRBJ1-2
size: NA

DNA: TGCGCCAGCACCGACGGGGAGAGGGATGAAAAACTGTTTTTT
CDR3: CASTDGERDEKLFF
V: TRBV10-2
D: NA
J: TRBJ1-4
size: NA

DNA: TGTGCCAGCAGCTTAGGGGCCGGCACTGAAGCTTTCTTT
CDR3: CASSLGAGTEAFF
V: TRBV11-2
D: NA
J: TRBJ1-1
size: NA

DNA: TGTGCCAGCAGTGAACAGGGCTATGAGCAGTTCTTC
CDR3: CASSEQGYEQFF
V: TRBV9
D: NA
J: TRBJ2-1
size: NA

DNA: TGTGCCAGCAGTTACTCTTTTGGAAACACCATATATTTT
CDR3: CASSYSFGNTIYF
V: TRBV6-6
D: NA
J: TRBJ1-3
size: NA